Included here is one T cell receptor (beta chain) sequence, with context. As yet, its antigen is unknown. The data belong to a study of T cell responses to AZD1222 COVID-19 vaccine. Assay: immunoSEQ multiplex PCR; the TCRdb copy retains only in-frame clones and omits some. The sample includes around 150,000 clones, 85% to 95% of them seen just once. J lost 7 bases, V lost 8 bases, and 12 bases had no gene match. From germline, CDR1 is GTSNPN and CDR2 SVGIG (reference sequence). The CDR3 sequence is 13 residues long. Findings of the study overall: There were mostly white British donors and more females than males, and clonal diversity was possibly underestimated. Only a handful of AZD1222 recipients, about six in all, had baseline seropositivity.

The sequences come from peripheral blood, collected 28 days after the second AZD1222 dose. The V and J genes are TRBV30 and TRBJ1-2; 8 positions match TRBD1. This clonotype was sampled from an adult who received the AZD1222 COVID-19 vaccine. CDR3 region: CAGEGQALGGYTF. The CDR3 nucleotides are TGTGCCGGGGAGGGACAGGCTCTCGGTGGCTACACCTTC. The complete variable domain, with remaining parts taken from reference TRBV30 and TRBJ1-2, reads SQTIHQWPATLVQPVGSPLSLECTVEGTSNPNLYWYRQAAGRGLQLLFYSVGIGQISSEVPQNLSASRPQDRQFILSSKKLLLSDSGFYLCAGEGQALGGYTFGSGTRLTVV.